Reported below is one T cell receptor beta chain. What it binds is not known. This sample was included in a study of T cell repertoires in cytomegalovirus infection. Each CDR3 protein gets one entry after TCRdb re-called the reads with MiXCR. The sample lists 900,000 to 950,000 distinct CDR3 sequences; around 29% were seen once. The CDR3 is 15 amino acids. J gave up 0 bases and V 8 bases, and 7 bases lay outside the gene matches. Per the germline V gene, CDR1 is SGHTA and CDR2 is FQGNSA. The chain carries TRBV7-2 and TRBJ2-1; 7 bases align to TRBD2. This receptor was taken from a human donor in good health (CMV status not recorded). Some clones in this sample may be carry-over from other donors' samples. This specimen consisted of cultured CD8+ T cells from PBMCs, obtained from culture after CMV antigen stimulation. This CDR3 reads CASCSRTSSYNEQFF. Written as DNA, the CDR3 is TGTGCCAGCTGCTCTAGGACTAGCTCCTACAATGAGCAGTTCTTC.